This TCR beta chain was captured by sequencing in a study of cytomegalovirus exposure and HLA in healthy donors. Study-wide findings and caveats: About 180 TCR beta chains were listed as cytomegalovirus-associated.

The PCR made use of 60 Vbeta and 13 Jbeta primers. Clones were sequenced by immunoSEQ multiplex PCR, and TCRdb holds only the in-frame ones, with some missing. The table has more than 90,000 clones, roughly 60% seen once. With V trimmed by 4 bases and J by 6 bases, 9 bases remained unmatched. The CDR3 is 15 amino acids. Looked up from germline, CDR1 is SGHRS and CDR2 is YFSETQ. As concerns this clone: The antigen remains undetermined.

The origin of this receptor is a boy aged 5 to 17 in good health and CMV-seropositive. The chain couples TRBV5-1 to TRBJ2-1; TRBD2 matches 8 bases. The sample was PBMCs. CDR3 amino acids: CASSPQAGAGNEQFF. DNA of the CDR3: TGCGCCAGCAGCCCCCAAGCGGGAGCAGGCAATGAGCAGTTCTTC.